This T cell receptor beta chain stems from a study of monozygotic twins with cystic fibrosis. TCRdb's copy holds only in-frame clones and misses some; the assay was immunoSEQ multiplex PCR. The sample includes about 24,000 clones, about 91% seen only once; the top ten take 0.29%. The source material was blood. The source of this sequence is a girl aged 2 to 10 with cystic fibrosis.

This chain's CDR3 is CASSYDSNQPQHF. The CDR3 DNA follows: TGTGCCAGCAGTTATGATAGCAATCAGCCCCAGCATTTT. This chain connects TRBV6-5 to TRBJ1-5, with unresolved D. Germline loops: CDR1 MNHEY, CDR2 SVGAGI. CDR3 length: 13 residues. V lost 3 bases and J 0 bases, leaving 3 bases between the germline ends.